The 24 T cell receptor beta chains given below trace back to one sample, sequenced in a study of CD8 T cells in Susac syndrome. Reverse transcription of about 0.5 to 1 ug RNA used random hexamers. TCRdb called the immunoSEQ multiplex PCR reads again in MiXCR, with one record for every CDR3 protein. The data show some 190,000 distinct CDR3 sequences, with approximately 95% seen just once and 0.095% to 0.12% held by the top ten. The sample consisted of CD4+ T cells from PBMCs. The source of these receptors is a human donor in good health.

The rearrangement links TRBV7-9 to TRBJ1-4; possibly TRBD1 for D (6 bases). Germline V gene lookup returns CDR1 SEHNR and CDR2 FQNEAQ (reference sequence). The germline V and J ends were trimmed by 5 bases and 10 bases, with 17 bases remaining between them. This CDR3 region has 14 residues. The CDR3 is CASSRDGEGGKLFF. CDR3 nucleotides: TGTGCCAGCAGCCGGGACGGAGAAGGGGGAAAACTGTTTTTT.

This clonotype was recorded once. The chain employs TRBV10-3 and TRBJ1-6, with a tentative D call TRBD1 (5 bases). The germline V and J ends were trimmed by 10 bases and 10 bases, with 17 bases remaining between them. This CDR3 region has 13 residues. Germline-derived CDR1 and CDR2 are ENHRY and SYGVKD. CDR3 sequence reads: CASTRDLMSPLHF. For the CDR3, the DNA is TGTGCCAGCACACGGGACTTGATGTCACCCCTCCACTTT.

The rearrangement uses TRBV2 and TRBJ2-7; D gene ambiguous. The ends were cut back, 8 bases at V and 0 bases at J, with 8 bases in the middle. Germline CDR1 SNHLY, CDR2 FYNNEI. This CDR3 has 12 residues. CDR3 DNA: TGTGCCAGCCATACACCCTCCTACGAGCAGTACTTC. It is translated as CASHTPSYEQYF.

This clonotype was detected only a few times. The chain has TRBV10-3 and TRBJ2-2, with TRBD2 identical over 10 bases. The CDR3 runs 17 residues. Germline V gene data show CDR1 as ENHRY and CDR2 as SYGVKD. The V and J ends lost 0 bases and 0 bases, in that order; junction bases with no gene match: 1. CDR3 region: CAISESSGGPNTGELFF. CDR3 nucleotides: TGTGCCATCAGTGAGTCTAGCGGGGGGCCGAACACCGGGGAGCTGTTTTTT.

This chain connects TRBV5-4 to TRBJ2-2; 13 nucleotides match TRBD2. The V segment lost 2 bases and the J segment 9 bases; nucleotides outside the gene matches: 10. In germline, CDR1 is SGHNT, CDR2 YYREEE (reference sequence). This CDR3 contains 17 residues. For the CDR3, the DNA is TGTGCCAGCAGCTTTGGTGGACTAGCGGGGGCAAGGCGGGAGCTGTTTTTT. Residues: CASSFGGLAGARRELFF. The variable domain in full, completed from reference TRBV5-4 and TRBJ2-2, reads ETGVTQSPTHLIKTRGQQVTLRCSSQSGHNTVSWYQQALGQGPQFIFQYYREEENGRGNFPPRFSGLQFPNYSSELNVNALELDDSALYLCASSFGGLAGARRELFFGEGSRLTVL.

The chain couples TRBV6-2 or TRBV6-3 to TRBJ2-7, with D perhaps TRBD2 (7 bases). Trimming took 2 bases from V and 5 from J, leaving 19 bases between them. The CDR3 consists of 16 residues. Looked up from germline, CDR1 is MNHEY and CDR2 is SVGEGT. CDR3 sequence (DNA): TGTGCCAGCAGTTACAGGCGGGAGCTAGGGGGACACGAGCAGTACGTC. Protein: CASSYRRELGGHEQYV.

This clonotype was seen a handful of times. The CDR3 sequence is CASSVILGNEQYF. The CDR3 nucleotides are TGTGCCAGCAGTGTAATCCTAGGGAACGAGCAGTACTTC. The chain combines TRBV2 with TRBJ2-7; D unresolved. The CDR3 has 13 amino acids. The V end was cut by 4 bases, the J end by 5 bases, with 12 bases between. Germline V gene sequence: CDR1 SNHLY, CDR2 FYNNEI.

V usage is TRBV7-3 and J usage is TRBJ2-2; D unclear. This CDR3 has 12 amino acids. V was clipped by 7 bases and J by 5 bases, with 8 bases between them. CDR1 and CDR2 (germline): SGHTA, FQGTGA. CDR3 DNA: TGTGCCAGCACAGTTGGGACCGGGGAGCTGTTTTTT. This gives the protein CASTVGTGELFF. The variable domain in full, with the rest retrieved from reference TRBV7-3 and TRBJ2-2, is GAGVSQTPSNKVTEKGKYVELRCDPISGHTALYWYRQSLGQGPEFLIYFQGTGAADDSGLPNDRFFAVRPEGSVSTLKIQRTERGDSAVYLCASTVGTGELFFGEGSRLTVL.

The V call is TRBV12-3 or TRBV12-4, the J call TRBJ1-1, with no clear D. The CDR3 has 16 amino acids. Trimming left V 9 bases short and J 4 bases short, with 24 bases between. The CDR3 nucleotides read TGTGCCAGTAGTACGGGAGTGCGATTGGAGGGCACTGAAGCTTTCTTT. This codes for CASSTGVRLEGTEAFF.

The chain uses TRBV7-2 and TRBJ2-3; no clear D. This CDR3 has 14 residues. Germline V CDR1 and CDR2: SGHTA, FQGNSA. Trimming cost V 2 bases and J 0 bases, with 6 bases left between them. CDR3 amino acids: CASSLYSSTDTQYF. The CDR3 bases are TGTGCCAGCAGCTTATATAGTAGCACAGATACGCAGTATTTT. Full variable domain (remainder filled in from reference TRBV7-2 and TRBJ2-3): GAGVSQSPSNKVTEKGKDVELRCDPISGHTALYWYRQSLGQGLEFLIYFQGNSAPDKSGLPSDRFSAERTGGSVSTLTIQRTQQEDSAVYLCASSLYSSTDTQYFGPGTRLTVL.

The chain carries TRBV25-1 and TRBJ2-2; tentatively, D is TRBD1 or TRBD2 (5 bases each). The CDR3 has 16 residues. The V end was cut by 2 bases, the J end by 7 bases, with 17 bases between. CDR1 and CDR2 from the germline V gene are MGHDK and SYGVNS. The CDR3 region has the DNA TGTGCCAGCAGTGAAATGGGGCGGCGAGGGATCGGGGAGCTGTTTTTT. Translation: CASSEMGRRGIGELFF.

This sequence joins TRBV9 and TRBJ2-5; D is perhaps TRBD1 or TRBD2 (6 bases each). Trimming removed 5 bases at V and 2 bases at J, with 19 bases between. The CDR3 sequence is 16 residues long. CDR1 and CDR2 (germline): SGDLS, YYNGEE. The DNA of the CDR3 is TGTGCCAGCAGGAGGGGGGCCTACGAATCACAAGAGACCCAGTACTTC. This translates into CASRRGAYESQETQYF.

The V call is TRBV3-1, the J call TRBJ2-7; D is unresolved. Germline CDR1 is LGHDT and CDR2 is YNNKEL (reference sequence). The CDR3 loop spans 12 amino acids. The V and J ends lost 0 bases and 4 bases respectively, with 4 bases between them. CDR3 in amino acids: CASSQERYEQYF. CDR3 DNA: TGTGCCAGCAGCCAAGAACGGTACGAGCAGTACTTC.

This chain uses TRBV9 with TRBJ2-3, with 9 bases that match TRBD2. The V segment lost 0 bases and the J segment 3 bases; nucleotides outside the gene matches: 2. The CDR3 extends over 15 amino acids. Germline values: CDR1 SGDLS, CDR2 YYNGEE. In nucleotides, the CDR3 is TGTGCCAGCAGCGTAGGTCTAGCGGGGACAGATACGCAGTATTTT. This gives the protein CASSVGLAGTDTQYF. Full variable domain (rest looked up from reference TRBV9 and TRBJ2-3): DSGVTQTPKHLITATGQRVTLRCSPRSGDLSVYWYQQSLDQGLQFLIQYYNGEERAKGNILERFSAQQFPDLHSELNLSSLELGDSALYFCASSVGLAGTDTQYFGPGTRLTVL.

This clonotype occurred once. The V and J genes are TRBV10-3 and TRBJ2-7, with D uncertain. The CDR3 is made up of 13 amino acids. CDR1 ENHRY and CDR2 SYGVKD come from the germline V gene. CDR3 coding DNA: TGTGCCACCAGTGAACGTGCCTCCTACGAGCAGTACGTC. This encodes CATSERASYEQYV.

CDR3 in amino acids: CASSLSLAGPYEQYF. CDR3 coding DNA: TGTGCCAGCAGCTTAAGTTTAGCGGGACCTTACGAGCAGTACTTC. J is TRBJ2-7 and V is TRBV7-2, with 8 bases aligning to TRBD2. CDR1 is SGHTA and CDR2 is FQGNSA in the germline V gene. Trimming cost V 2 bases and J 4 bases; bases outside gene matches: 7. The CDR3 spans 15 residues.

The chain joins TRBV2 to TRBJ2-4; D remains unclear. The CDR3 runs 12 residues. The V gene's germline CDR1 is SNHLY and CDR2 FYNNEI. The CDR3 protein is CAGRSEKNIQYF. The CDR3 DNA follows: TGTGCAGGACGATCTGAGAAAAACATTCAGTACTTC.

The chain uses TRBV2 and TRBJ2-2; D gene ambiguous. Germline assignment: CDR1 SNHLY and CDR2 FYNNEI. CDR3 length: 13 residues. Trimming took off 2 bases at V and 8 bases at J, with 9 bases between the two ends. The CDR3: CASSENSKGELFF. DNA of the CDR3: TGTGCCAGCAGTGAAAACAGTAAAGGGGAGCTGTTTTTT.

This chain joins TRBV3-1 and TRBJ1-3; D is undetermined. The germline V and J ends were trimmed by 4 bases and 5 bases, with 12 bases remaining between them. The germline V gene has CDR1 LGHDT and CDR2 YNNKEL (reference sequence). The CDR3 runs 14 residues. CDR3 region: CASSRRVERNTIYF. The CDR3 nucleotides are TGTGCCAGCAGCCGACGAGTGGAGAGAAACACCATATATTTT.

The chain employs TRBV12-3 or TRBV12-4 and TRBJ2-4; D gene unclear. There are 11 residues in the CDR3. V was shortened by 6 bases and J by 5 bases, with 5 bases between the two germline ends. The chain's CDR3 is CASSQENIQYF. CDR3 sequence (DNA): TGTGCCAGCAGCCAAGAAAACATTCAGTACTTC.

V usage is TRBV7-2 and J usage is TRBJ2-2; D possibly corresponds to TRBD1 (6 bases). Germline CDR1 reads SGHTA; CDR2 reads FQGNSA. The CDR3 is 15 amino acids. V was clipped by 1 base and J by 3 bases, with 9 bases between them. Here the CDR3 DNA reads TGTGCCAGCAGCTTAGACAGGGCCTACACCGGGGAGCTGTTTTTT. Amino acid sequence: CASSLDRAYTGELFF.

V is TRBV12-3 or TRBV12-4 and J is TRBJ2-5; 8 bases align to TRBD1. This CDR3 comprises 17 residues. V shed 0 bases and J 5 bases; nucleotides not matched to a gene: 11. CDR3 nucleotides: TGTGCCAGCAGTTTAGCACCCGCCGGGACAGGCGAGGAGACCCAGTACTTC. Translating gives CASSLAPAGTGEETQYF.

The chain employs TRBV6-6 and TRBJ1-1, with D tentatively TRBD1 (6 bases). The germline V gene encodes CDR1 MNHNY and CDR2 SVGAGI (reference sequence). This CDR3 spans 13 amino acids. Trimming pared 11 bases from V and 0 bases from J, leaving 13 bases between. In DNA form, the CDR3 reads TGTGCCTCCAGAGGGGGAATGAACACTGAAGCTTTCTTT. Translated: CASRGGMNTEAFF.

The V gene is TRBV7-3, the J gene TRBJ2-5, with D tentatively TRBD2 (6 bases). This CDR3 is 14 amino acids long. Germline loops: CDR1 SGHTA, CDR2 FQGTGA. Between the trimmed V and J ends, which lost 4 bases and 4 bases, there was a span of 13 bases. The CDR3 here is CASSWTARGETQYF. Here the CDR3 DNA reads TGTGCCAGCAGCTGGACCGCGCGGGGAGAGACCCAGTACTTC. The whole variable domain, filled in from reference TRBV7-3 and TRBJ2-5, reads GAGVSQTPSNKVTEKGKYVELRCDPISGHTALYWYRQSLGQGPEFLIYFQGTGAADDSGLPNDRFFAVRPEGSVSTLKIQRTERGDSAVYLCASSWTARGETQYFGPGTRLLVL.